This T cell receptor beta chain is drawn from a study of early T cells in non-severe SARS-CoV-2 infection. About the study: Sequencing of unsorted whole blood was done on bulk RNA, leaving chains unpaired.

Molecules of cDNA were individually given unique molecular identifiers that were attached to them. TCRdb reprocessed the 5' RACE reads with MiXCR, giving one entry per CDR3 protein. The repertoire has tens of thousands of distinct CDR3 sequences, roughly 5.3% of them found once; the top ten carry roughly 4.7%. Germline V CDR1 and CDR2: SGHRS, YFSETQ. Trimming at V came to 3 bases and at J to 0 bases, leaving 8 bases not matched to a gene. This CDR3 comprises 18 residues. This clonotype was seen at least ten times. The TCR comes from an adult who was a healthcare worker with PCR-confirmed SARS-CoV-2 infection or an uninfected control (not recorded which). Sample: whole blood. This chain links TRBV5-1 with TRBJ2-7; 14 nucleotides agree with TRBD2. CDR3 in amino acids: CASSSLRTSGRISYEQYF. The DNA for the CDR3 is TGCGCCAGCAGCTCTCTTCGGACTAGCGGGAGGATCTCCTACGAGCAGTACTTC.